One and the same sample provided the 5 T cell receptor beta chains below, sequenced in a study of cytomegalovirus exposure and HLA in healthy donors. Researchers ran the PCR with 60 Vbeta and 13 Jbeta primers. Data came from immunoSEQ multiplex PCR; TCRdb stores just in-frame clones and leaves some out. Of approximately 220,000 clones detected, more than 65% appear once; the ten largest clones hold over 0.55%. The material sequenced was PBMCs. The source is a man aged 18 to 30 in good health and CMV-seronegative.

This chain connects TRBV6-5 to TRBJ2-5, with TRBD2 matching over 8 bases. V trimming: 10 bases; J trimming: 5 bases; junction bases outside the gene matches: 6. The CDR3 is made up of 12 amino acids. Germline-derived CDR1 and CDR2 are MNHEY and SVGAGI. CDR3: CATRTSFETQYF. The CDR3 region has the DNA TGTGCCACAAGGACTAGCTTTGAGACCCAGTACTTC.

The V and J genes are TRBV10-3 and TRBJ2-5; D perhaps matches TRBD2 (5 bases). Trimming cost V 3 bases and J 2 bases, with 19 bases left between them. The CDR3 totals 17 residues. Germline V gene sequence: CDR1 ENHRY, CDR2 SYGVKD. The CDR3 sequence: CAISDLLGQRGQETQYF. As DNA, the CDR3 is TGTGCCATCAGTGACTTGCTGGGCCAAAGAGGGCAAGAGACCCAGTACTTC.

A word on this clone: The junction and the germline gene differ at one end; a read error may be behind it. The genes are TRBV7-7 and TRBJ2-1; 8 nucleotides agree with TRBD1. The CDR3 contains 15 residues. The germline CDR1 and CDR2 sequences are SSHAT and FNYEAQ (reference sequence). The CDR3 bases are TGTGCTAGCAGCCGAGGACAGGGAACTCTTAATGAGCAGTTCTTC. Translating it yields CASSRGQGTLNEQFF.

The chain combines TRBV27 with TRBJ2-1; 8 bases align to TRBD2. The CDR3 contains 16 residues. V trimming: 0 bases; J trimming: 2 bases; junction bases outside the gene matches: 3. In germline, CDR1 is MNHEY, CDR2 SMNVEV (reference sequence). The CDR3 sequence is CASSLSSGATYNEQFF. The CDR3 DNA reads TGTGCCAGCAGTTTATCTAGCGGGGCCACCTACAATGAGCAGTTCTTC.

The chain links TRBV7-9 to TRBJ2-7, with 7 bases matching TRBD2. CDR1 and CDR2 from the germline V gene are SEHNR and FQNEAQ (reference sequence). This CDR3 is 15 amino acids long. The V segment lost 1 base and the J segment 0 bases; nucleotides outside the gene matches: 3. CDR3 sequence (DNA): TGTGCCAGCAGCTTAGTAGTAGCGGGCTCCTACGAGCAGTACTTC. It codes for CASSLVVAGSYEQYF.